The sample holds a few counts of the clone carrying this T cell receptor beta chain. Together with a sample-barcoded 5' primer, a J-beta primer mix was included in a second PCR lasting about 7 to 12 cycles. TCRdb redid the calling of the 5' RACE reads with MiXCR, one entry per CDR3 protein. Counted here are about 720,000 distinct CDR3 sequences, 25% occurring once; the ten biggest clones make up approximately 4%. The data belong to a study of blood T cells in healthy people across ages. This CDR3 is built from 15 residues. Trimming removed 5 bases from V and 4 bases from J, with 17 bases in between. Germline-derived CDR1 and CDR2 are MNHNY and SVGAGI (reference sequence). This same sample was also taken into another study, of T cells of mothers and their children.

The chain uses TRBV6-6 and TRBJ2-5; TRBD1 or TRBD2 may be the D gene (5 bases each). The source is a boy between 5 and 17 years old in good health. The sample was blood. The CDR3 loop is CASSLRDPGRETQYF. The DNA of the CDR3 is TGTGCCAGCAGTCTACGGGACCCGGGTAGAGAGACCCAGTACTTC.